The next 2 T cell receptor beta chains were all read from a single sample in a study of blood T cell dynamics during melanoma immunotherapy. The time point here: pre-treatment baseline. Produced via immunoSEQ multiplex PCR; TCRdb's table is partial and in-frame only. The sample carries fewer than 20,000 clones, 80% to 95% recorded once. Sequenced here: blood, sampled from a patient treated with checkpoint blockade. Receptors were obtained from a human donor with melanoma.

This chain uses TRBV7-2 with TRBJ2-3; D possibly corresponds to TRBD1 (6 bases). CDR1 SGHTA and CDR2 FQGNSA come from the germline V gene. This CDR3 has 15 residues. Trimming took off 3 bases at V and 1 base at J, with 11 bases between the two ends. The CDR3: CASSFAGARTDTQYF. DNA of the CDR3: TGTGCCAGCAGCTTTGCAGGGGCGCGCACAGATACGCAGTATTTT. The full variable domain, rest sourced from reference TRBV7-2 and TRBJ2-3, is GAGVSQSPSNKVTEKGKDVELRCDPISGHTALYWYRQSLGQGLEFLIYFQGNSAPDKSGLPSDRFSAERTGGSVSTLTIQRTQQEDSAVYLCASSFAGARTDTQYFGPGTRLTVL.

The V and J genes are TRBV14 and TRBJ2-3; TRBD1 matches 7 bases. The junction had 6 bases not matched to a gene; V was cut back by 4 bases and J by 2 bases. Germline loops: CDR1 SGHDN, CDR2 FVKESK. The CDR3 runs to 15 residues. The CDR3 bases are TGTGCCAGCAGCCGGGACAGACTTTACACAGATACGCAGTATTTT. As protein: CASSRDRLYTDTQYF.